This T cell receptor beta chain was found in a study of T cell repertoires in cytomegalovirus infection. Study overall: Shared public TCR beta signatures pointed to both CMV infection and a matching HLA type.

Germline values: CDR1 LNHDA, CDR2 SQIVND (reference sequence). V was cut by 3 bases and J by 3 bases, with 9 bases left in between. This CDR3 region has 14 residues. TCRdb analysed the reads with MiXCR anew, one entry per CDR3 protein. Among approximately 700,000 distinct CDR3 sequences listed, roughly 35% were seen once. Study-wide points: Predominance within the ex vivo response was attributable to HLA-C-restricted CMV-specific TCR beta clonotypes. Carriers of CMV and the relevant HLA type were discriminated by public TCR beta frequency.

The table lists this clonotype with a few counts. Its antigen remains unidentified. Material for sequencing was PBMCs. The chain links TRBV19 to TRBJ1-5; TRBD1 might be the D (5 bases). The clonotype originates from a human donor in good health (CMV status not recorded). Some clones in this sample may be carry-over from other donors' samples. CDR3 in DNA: TGTGCCAGTAGTATGGGACGGGACAATCAGCCCCAGCATTTT. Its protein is CASSMGRDNQPQHF.